A selection of T cell receptor beta chains follows, all from one sample in a study of blood T cell repertoires in COVID-19. Data came from immunoSEQ multiplex PCR; TCRdb stores just in-frame clones and leaves some out. The profile shows 300,000 or so clones, about nine tenths of them singletons. The sample was PBMCs or T cells enriched from blood (not recorded which). Every receptor here comes from a man aged 55 to 69 who had recovered from COVID-19. CDR3s include the opening cysteine and the closing phenylalanine or tryptophan. The D gene is left open where the match is weak. Size tells how often a clone was seen (once, few, many) or the class of an expanded clone, and some rows leave it out.

d_call	v_call	j_call	clone_size	cdr3_nt	cdr3_aa
.	TRBV30	TRBJ1-2	.	TGTGCCGAGGCATTCGGCGGGACTCCGGGCTACACCTTC	CAEAFGGTPGYTF
.	TRBV7-8	TRBJ1-2	few	TGTGCCAGCAGCCCCCAGGCGCCCACCCAACGTGACTATGGCTACACCTTC	CASSPQAPTQRDYGYTF
.	TRBV19	TRBJ1-2	.	TGTGCCAGTAGAACTCTTTCGGGAGAGGCTTATGGCTACACCTTC	CASRTLSGEAYGYTF
.	TRBV19	TRBJ1-2	few	TGTGCCAGTAGTCAGGACAGATACTATGGCTACACCTTC	CASSQDRYYGYTF
.	TRBV6-2/TRBV6-3	TRBJ2-4	once	TGTGCCAGCAGTAGGGGGGACAGCCTAGCCAAAAACATTCAGTACTTC	CASSRGDSLAKNIQYF
TRBD1	TRBV18	TRBJ1-2	.	TGTGCCAGCTCACTACAGGGGACAGGGGAAAATGGCTACACCTTC	CASSLQGTGENGYTF
.	TRBV28	TRBJ1-5	once	TGTGCCAGCAGTTTATCTCCAGGGCTTAGCAATCAGCCCCAGCATTTT	CASSLSPGLSNQPQHF
.	TRBV11-2	TRBJ2-1	.	TGTGCCAGCAGCTTAGGGCTGAACAATGAGCAGTTCTTC	CASSLGLNNEQFF
.	TRBV7-2	TRBJ2-2	.	TGTGCCAGCAGCTTAGACACCTACACCGGGGAGCTGTTTTTT	CASSLDTYTGELFF
.	TRBV7-6	TRBJ1-3	.	TGTGCCAGCAGCTTAAGACCGGCGGGGACTACTGGAAACACCATATATTTT	CASSLRPAGTTGNTIYF
.	TRBV6-2/TRBV6-3	TRBJ1-2	.	TGTGCCAGCAGTTACTCCGGCGGGCAACCCCGTCGGTTCTCCCCGAGTGGCTACACCTTC	CASSYSGGQPRRFSPSGYTF
TRBD1	TRBV6-4	TRBJ1-5	.	TGTGCCAGCAAAAATACACAGGGGTACCAGCCCCAGCATTTT	CASKNTQGYQPQHF
TRBD1	TRBV11-2	TRBJ1-5	.	TGTGCCAGCAGCTTAGGTCCGACCGGGACAGTTCATCAGCCCCAGCATTTT	CASSLGPTGTVHQPQHF
.	TRBV6-1	TRBJ2-7	.	TGTGCCAGCAGTGAATGGCCAGGGGATCAGTACGAGCAGTACTTC	CASSEWPGDQYEQYF
.	TRBV14	TRBJ1-4	.	TGTGCCAGCAGCCAGCGAGGGTTCGGGGAAAAACTGTTTTTT	CASSQRGFGEKLFF
.	TRBV2	TRBJ2-2	.	TGTGCCAGCAGAGGTAGCGGTAACACCGGGGAGCTGTTTTTT	CASRGSGNTGELFF
.	TRBV2	TRBJ2-7	.	TGTGCCAGCAGACAGTCCTACGAGCAGTACTTC	CASRQSYEQYF
TRBD2	TRBV19	TRBJ2-7	.	TGTGCCAGTATAGGAGCGGGAGGGCCCTCTGGCGAGCAGTACTTC	CASIGAGGPSGEQYF
.	TRBV7-9	TRBJ1-5	.	TGTGCCAGCAGCCGGGAAATTCCGGGACAGCCCCAGCATTTT	CASSREIPGQPQHF
TRBD2	TRBV5-1	TRBJ2-7	.	TGCGCCAGCAGCTCTGGACCCCAGACTAGCGGGGGAATGGGCGAGCAGTACTTC	CASSSGPQTSGGMGEQYF
.	TRBV7-9	TRBJ1-2	.	TGTGCCAGCAGCTCGGGACACCGAACCCACTATGGCTACACCTTC	CASSSGHRTHYGYTF
.	TRBV5-5	TRBJ1-2	.	TGTGCCAGCAGCTTGGAATTCGGTACAGGGAGGGATGGCTATGGCTACACCTTC	CASSLEFGTGRDGYGYTF
.	TRBV27	TRBJ2-1	.	TGTGCCAGCGCCTCTTACAGGCCCCAGGGTGAGCAGTTCTTC	CASASYRPQGEQFF
.	TRBV9	TRBJ1-4	.	TGTGCCAGCAGCGTAGCCCAGGCCCGTGCAACTAATGAAAAACTGTTTTTT	CASSVAQARATNEKLFF
TRBD1	TRBV7-2	TRBJ2-7	.	TGTGCCAGCGGGCACGGGCGGGACAGGGTTTTTGGCGAGCAGTACTTC	CASGHGRDRVFGEQYF
.	TRBV6-4	TRBJ1-1	once	TGTGCCAGCAGTGACTCGGGATACCGGGGGAACACTGAAGCTTTCTTT	CASSDSGYRGNTEAFF
TRBD1	TRBV5-1	TRBJ1-1	.	TGCGCCAGCAGCGGAAGACAGGGTGGGAACACTGAAGCTTTCTTT	CASSGRQGGNTEAFF